This entry describes one T cell receptor (beta chain). The antigen remains undetermined. The junction departs from the called germline gene at one end, perhaps through a read error. MiXCR, run by TCRdb on the reads, gives a single entry per CDR3 protein. The table shows about 700,000 distinct CDR3 sequences, with around a third occurring only once. This specimen belongs to a study of T cell repertoires in cytomegalovirus infection. Background on the study: CMV epitopes, recently identified HLA-C-restricted and well-studied HLA-B-restricted, were used.

Looked up from germline, CDR1 is MDHEN and CDR2 is SYDVKM. The CDR3 runs to 15 residues. This TCR derives from a human donor in good health (CMV status not recorded). Some clones in this sample may be carry-over from other donors' samples. The input for sequencing was cultured PBMCs, taken from culture after CMV antigen stimulation. The chain combines TRBV28 with TRBJ1-1; a weak D match, TRBD1 (5 bases). The CDR3 DNA sequence: TGTGCCAGCACCTTCTTTGGGGGAATGAACACTGAAGCCTTCTTT. Protein product: CASTFFGGMNTEAFF.